This is a list of T cell receptor beta chains from one sample in a study of shared clonotypes between healthy human individuals. Only in-frame clones appear in the TCRdb table, and some are missing; sequencing was by immunoSEQ multiplex PCR. The table includes over 2,000,000 clones, about 93% detected once. The material sequenced was naive CD8+ T cells from PBMCs. All receptors come from a man younger than 35 in good health. Some clones in this sample may be carry-over from other donors' samples. Each CDR3 is given with its conserved first and last residue. Fields, in order: V gene, D gene, J gene, clone size, CDR3 DNA, CDR3 protein. D genes are given only for firm matches. The size entry is marked missing in some rows and otherwise reads once, few, many or a size class.

TRBV7-9	.	TRBJ1-1	.	TGTGCCAGCAGCTCCCGCGTCCTGGACACTGAAGCTTTCTTT	CASSSRVLDTEAFF
TRBV28	TRBD2	TRBJ2-7	.	TGTGCCAGCAGTTTATTGTATGAAGCGGGACTAGCGGGAGGGGAGACCTCCTACGAGCAGTACTTC	CASSLLYEAGLAGGETSYEQYF
TRBV6-5	TRBD2	TRBJ2-1	.	TGTGCCAGCAGTTACGGTTTCCTAGCGGAGGCCAATGAGCAGTTCTTC	CASSYGFLAEANEQFF
TRBV4-3	TRBD2	TRBJ2-4	.	TGCGCCAGCAGCCAAGATTCGGGACTAGCGGGGGACCCCAAAAACATTCAGTACTTC	CASSQDSGLAGDPKNIQYF
TRBV19	.	TRBJ1-1	.	TGTGCCAGTAGTATTTATATTGGGCCATATGGCTTTGGCACTGAAGCTTTCTTT	CASSIYIGPYGFGTEAFF
TRBV7-9	TRBD2	TRBJ2-7	.	TGTGCCAGCAGCTCCGGGACTAGCGGGAGCTTGGGGCAGTACTTC	CASSSGTSGSLGQYF
TRBV6-5	TRBD1	TRBJ1-1	.	TGTGCCAGCAGGCGGACAGGGGACATGAGCACTGAAGCTTTCTTT	CASRRTGDMSTEAFF
TRBV10-3	.	TRBJ2-1	once	TGTGCCAGCGCAGGGGGGCCAGGACGGGAACGACCCTACAATGAGCAGTTCTTC	CASAGGPGRERPYNEQFF
TRBV9	.	TRBJ2-1	.	TGTGCCAGCAGTGGAAACAATGAGCAGTTCTTC	CASSGNNEQFF
TRBV2	TRBD1	TRBJ1-5	.	TGTGCCAGCAGTGAAGGGTTGTACAGGGGGTTGGGTAATCAGCCCCAGCATTTT	CASSEGLYRGLGNQPQHF
TRBV27	.	TRBJ1-5	.	TGTGCCAGCAGTTTACGGTGGGGGCATCAGCCCCAGCATTTT	CASSLRWGHQPQHF
TRBV9	.	TRBJ2-1	.	TGTGCCAGCAGGGACCCCCTCTACAATGAGCAGTTCTTC	CASRDPLYNEQFF
TRBV28	TRBD2	TRBJ2-3	many	TGTGCCAGCAATAAAGGGACTAAAACAGATACGCAGTATTTT	CASNKGTKTDTQYF
TRBV7-8	.	TRBJ2-7	.	TGTGCCAGCAGCTTACGCGATTCCTACGAGCAGTACTTC	CASSLRDSYEQYF
TRBV30	.	TRBJ2-3	.	TGTGCCTGGAGTGGGGCAGGGGCAGCAGATACGCAGTATTTT	CAWSGAGAADTQYF
TRBV9	.	TRBJ2-2	.	TGTGCCAGCAGCGTATCCATCCAAGTTAGCGGGAACACCGGGGAGCTGTTTTTT	CASSVSIQVSGNTGELFF
TRBV4-1	.	TRBJ1-5	.	TGCGCCAGCAGCCAAGACAGGCTAAGCAATCAGCCCCAGCATTTT	CASSQDRLSNQPQHF
TRBV13	.	TRBJ1-2	few	TGTGCCAGCAGCCCGGCGGGGTCTAACTATGGCTACACCTTC	CASSPAGSNYGYTF
TRBV10-3	.	TRBJ1-1	once	TGTGCCATCAGTGGGTTCGGGGCGCCCACTGAAGCTTTCTTT	CAISGFGAPTEAFF
TRBV4-3	.	TRBJ2-7	.	TGCGCCAGCAGCCAAGTAGTGTCGGGGGTCTACGAGCAGTACTTC	CASSQVVSGVYEQYF
TRBV7-9	.	TRBJ1-2	.	TGTGCCAGCAGCTTAAACGGCGCTAATGGCTACACCTTC	CASSLNGANGYTF
TRBV7-9	.	TRBJ1-1	.	TGTGCCAGCAGCAGGAAGGGGCCGATCGGGAACACTGAAGCTTTCTTT	CASSRKGPIGNTEAFF
TRBV27	TRBD1	TRBJ2-2	.	TGTGCCAGCAGTTTAGGAGGACAGGGGGCAAGGACCGGGGAGCTGTTTTTT	CASSLGGQGARTGELFF
TRBV5-6	.	TRBJ2-7	.	TGTGCCAGCAGCAAACGGCAGGGAATGTACGAGCAGTACTTC	CASSKRQGMYEQYF
TRBV4-1	TRBD2	TRBJ2-2	.	TGCGCCAGCAGCCGCTTGGCGGCGACTAGCCCCCAGAACACCGGGGAGCTGTTTTTT	CASSRLAATSPQNTGELFF
TRBV9	.	TRBJ1-5	.	TGTGCCAGCAGCGTAGCAGATAGCAATCAGCCCCAGCATTTT	CASSVADSNQPQHF
TRBV4-3	TRBD2	TRBJ2-3	.	TGCGCCAGCAGCCAAGATATGGGGGGGTCCACAGATACGCAGTATTTT	CASSQDMGGSTDTQYF
TRBV29-1	TRBD1	TRBJ1-1	.	TGCAGCGTCGACAGGGGTATGTCCACTGAAGCTTTCTTT	CSVDRGMSTEAFF
TRBV15	.	TRBJ2-3	.	TGTGCCACCAGCAGAGTAGGAAGGCTAGAGGGGATTGGTTCAGATACGCAGTATTTT	CATSRVGRLEGIGSDTQYF
TRBV11-2	.	TRBJ2-5	.	TGTGCCAGCAGCCGTCGGTCTTTACAAGAGACCCAGTACTTC	CASSRRSLQETQYF
TRBV28	.	TRBJ1-5	.	TGTGCCAGCAGTTTCCCCCGGGGGGATCAGCCCCAGCATTTT	CASSFPRGDQPQHF
TRBV9	TRBD1	TRBJ2-5	.	TGTGCCAGCAGCGAAAGTCAGGGGGCCAAGACCCAGTACTTC	CASSESQGAKTQYF
TRBV10-2	.	TRBJ1-2	.	TGCGCCAGCAGTGAGCCAGGGCGGAGTGGCTACACCTTC	CASSEPGRSGYTF
TRBV10-3	.	TRBJ1-1	.	TGTGCCACCTCATATGGGGGACGGAACACTGAAGCTTTCTTT	CATSYGGRNTEAFF
TRBV6-5	.	TRBJ2-7	.	TGTGCCAGCAGTTACTTTTCCGAGCAGTACTTC	CASSYFSEQYF
TRBV2	.	TRBJ2-7	.	TGTGCCAGCAGTGAAGCGTCCGTACTCGAGCAGTACTTC	CASSEASVLEQYF
TRBV2	TRBD2	TRBJ2-7	.	TGTGCCAGCAGCCCCTCTTTTGCGGGAGTATACGAGCAGTACTTC	CASSPSFAGVYEQYF
TRBV5-5	TRBD2	TRBJ2-7	.	TGTGCCAGCAGCCCTCGAAGCGGGGGTTCCTACGAGCAGTACTTC	CASSPRSGGSYEQYF
TRBV6-5	TRBD1	TRBJ1-5	.	TGTGCCAGCAGTTACTTGAAGACAGGGGTTGTTCAGCCCCAGCATTTT	CASSYLKTGVVQPQHF
TRBV5-1	TRBD2	TRBJ2-1	once	TGCGCCAGCATTGCGGGCCGGACTAGCGGTGACAATGAGCAGTTCTTC	CASIAGRTSGDNEQFF
TRBV7-3	.	TRBJ2-1	.	TGTGCCAGCAGCTCCAGGGAAAGCTCCTACAATGAGCAGTTCTTC	CASSSRESSYNEQFF